This T cell receptor (beta chain) was identified in a study of blood T cell repertoires in COVID-19. Assignment of participants to cohorts was predicated upon participant-reported clinical history. The CDR3 has 14 residues. V was pared by 4 bases and J by 1 base, with 11 bases between. Germline V gene lookup returns CDR1 LGHDT and CDR2 YNNKEL (reference sequence). The assay was immunoSEQ multiplex PCR, and TCRdb's table has in-frame clones only and misses some. The sample includes approximately 490,000 clones, roughly nine tenths of them seen just once. Comments on this clone: Additional DNA sequences in this sample encode the identical CDR3.

Sequences were obtained from PBMCs or T cells enriched from blood (not recorded which). The clonotype was recovered from a woman between 18 and 30 years old who had recovered from COVID-19. This chain joins TRBV3-1 (or the pseudogene TRBV3-2) and TRBJ2-7, with TRBD2 as a possible D gene (5 bases). The CDR3: CASSLTSGSYEQYF. The CDR3 nucleotides read TGTGCCAGCAGCCTGACATCGGGGTCCTACGAGCAGTACTTC.